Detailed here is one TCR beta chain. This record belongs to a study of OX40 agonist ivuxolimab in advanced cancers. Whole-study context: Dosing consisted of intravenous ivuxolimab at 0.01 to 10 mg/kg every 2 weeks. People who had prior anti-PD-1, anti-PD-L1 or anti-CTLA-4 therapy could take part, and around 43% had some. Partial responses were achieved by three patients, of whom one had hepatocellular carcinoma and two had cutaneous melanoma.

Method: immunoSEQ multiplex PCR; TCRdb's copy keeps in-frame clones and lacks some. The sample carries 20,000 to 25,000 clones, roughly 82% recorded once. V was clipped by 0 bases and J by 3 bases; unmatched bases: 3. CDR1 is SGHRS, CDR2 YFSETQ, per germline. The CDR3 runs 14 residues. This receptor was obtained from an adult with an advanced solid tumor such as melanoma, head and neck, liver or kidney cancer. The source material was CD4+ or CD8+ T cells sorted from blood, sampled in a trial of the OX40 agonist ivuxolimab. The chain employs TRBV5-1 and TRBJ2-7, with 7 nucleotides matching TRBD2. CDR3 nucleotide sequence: TGCGCCAGCAGCTTGGGGCGGGGGTACTACGAGCAGTACTTC. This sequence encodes CASSLGRGYYEQYF.